This T cell receptor beta chain was sequenced during a study of T-cell reconstitution after alpha-beta-depleted transplantation in children. Study-wide findings and caveats: Several hundred expanded graft clones reportedly were the source of alpha-beta T cells about two months after transplant. Elevated TCRbeta diversity at day 60 was traced, in some patients, to surviving recipient T cells and thymic progenitors.

Unique molecular identifiers were used in preparing the TCRbeta library. TCRdb processed the PCR reads anew with MiXCR; each CDR3 protein has one entry. The sample has about 980,000 distinct CDR3 sequences, roughly 29% seen once. In its sample, this clonotype was seen many times. Its antigen is currently unknown. The length of the CDR3 is 13 residues. Trimming took 5 bases from V and 7 from J; bases not matched to a gene: 7. Looked up from germline, CDR1 is SQVTM and CDR2 is ANQGSEA. This TCR was sampled from a boy younger than two who had a stem cell transplant for SCID, so the T cells may come from the graft donor. Specimen: PBMCs, mostly from graft donor cells, collected 360 days after TCRalphabeta/CD19-depleted stem cell transplant. The chain couples TRBV29-1 to TRBJ2-1; 8 nucleotides align to TRBD1. As DNA, the CDR3 is TGCAGCGTTCAGGGGGCCCTCAGAAATGAGCAGTTCTTC. Its protein is CSVQGALRNEQFF.